The clone carrying this T cell receptor (beta chain) was found a few times. These data belong to a study of Graves' ophthalmopathy and Graves' hyperthyroidism. The CDR3 runs 15 residues. CDR1 and CDR2 (germline): DFQATT, SNEGSKA (reference sequence). V lost 4 bases and J lost 2; bases outside the gene matches: 4. Exclusion covered patients with other autoimmune diseases or uncontrolled infections (as well as pregnancy or lactation). Investigators amplified TCR beta CDR3 regions from RNA transcripts. HTBI primers primed a first-round RT-PCR, and a second-round multiplex PCR followed. TCRdb analysed the multiplex PCR reads with MiXCR anew, one entry per CDR3 protein. The sample shows more than 1,000,000 distinct CDR3 sequences, about 35% of them seen only once.

The sample was peripheral blood or thyroid tissue (not recorded which). The source is an adult man with Graves' hyperthyroidism. The chain is built from TRBV20-1 and TRBJ2-7; 14 nucleotides align to TRBD2. The CDR3 DNA sequence: TGCAGTGCTATAAGACTAGCGGGAGGGACCTACGAGCAGTACTTC. It is translated as CSAIRLAGGTYEQYF.